This T cell receptor (beta chain) stems from a study of blood T cell repertoires in COVID-19. About the research overall: Samples taken during acute and convalescent COVID-19 were collected in the United States, Italy and Spain. T cells, B-cell-depleted T cells, or PBMCs provided the cDNA or gDNA that served as material.

Assay used: immunoSEQ multiplex PCR; TCRdb lists only in-frame clones, some missing. The repertoire includes a few hundred thousand clones, around 83% of them detected once, and roughly 1.3% sits in the top ten. CDR3 length equals 15 residues. V was shortened by 7 bases and J by 3 bases, with 16 bases between the two germline ends. Germline V CDR1 and CDR2: LNHDA, SQIVND (reference sequence). The chain combines TRBV19 with TRBJ2-1; a weak D match, TRBD2 (7 bases). Sequencing was done on a sample of peripheral blood. The source of this sequence is a woman aged 45 to 65 with acute or convalescent COVID-19. Here the CDR3 DNA reads TGTGCCAGTACCCCAAGGGGGGGCTACTACAATGAGCAGTTCTTC. Protein: CASTPRGGYYNEQFF.